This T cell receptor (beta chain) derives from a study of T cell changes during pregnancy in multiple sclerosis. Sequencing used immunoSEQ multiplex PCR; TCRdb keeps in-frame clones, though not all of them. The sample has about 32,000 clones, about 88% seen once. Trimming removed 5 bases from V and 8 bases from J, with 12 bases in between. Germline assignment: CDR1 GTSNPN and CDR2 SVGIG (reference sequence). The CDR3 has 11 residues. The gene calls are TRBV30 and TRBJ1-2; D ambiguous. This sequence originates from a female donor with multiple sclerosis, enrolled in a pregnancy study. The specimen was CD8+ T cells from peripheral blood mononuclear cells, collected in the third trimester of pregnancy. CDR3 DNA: TGTGCCTGGGGACTGCCTGGGGGCTACACCTTC. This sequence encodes CAWGLPGGYTF.